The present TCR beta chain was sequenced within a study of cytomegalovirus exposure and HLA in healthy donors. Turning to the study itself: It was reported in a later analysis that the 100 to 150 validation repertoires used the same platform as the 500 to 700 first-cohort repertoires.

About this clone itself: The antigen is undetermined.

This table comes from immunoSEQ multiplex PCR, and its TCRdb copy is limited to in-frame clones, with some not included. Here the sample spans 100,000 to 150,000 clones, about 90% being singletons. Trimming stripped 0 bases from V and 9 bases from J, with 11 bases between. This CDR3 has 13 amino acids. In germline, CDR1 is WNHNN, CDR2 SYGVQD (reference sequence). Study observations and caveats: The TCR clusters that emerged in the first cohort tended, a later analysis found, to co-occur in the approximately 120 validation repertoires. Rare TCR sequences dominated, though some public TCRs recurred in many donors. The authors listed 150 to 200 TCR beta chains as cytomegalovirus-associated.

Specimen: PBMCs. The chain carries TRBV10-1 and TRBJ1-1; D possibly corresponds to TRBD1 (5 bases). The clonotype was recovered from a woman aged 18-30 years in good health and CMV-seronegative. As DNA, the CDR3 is TGCGCCAGCAGTGAGTCGTTGGGGACTAAAGCTTTCTTT. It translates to CASSESLGTKAFF.